These 23 T cell receptor beta chains share one sample of origin, sequenced in a study of blood T cell repertoires in COVID-19 (dated by TCRdb to 2019 to 2021). The library came from the immunoSEQ multiplex PCR assay. In TCRdb, the immuneACCESS table is reduced to in-frame sequences with V and J assigned. These tables do not hold every clone; where another copy was compared, an unresolved V gene accounts for under half, and the others remain unexplained. For this sample the table gives 200,000 to 250,000 clones, of which about 82% were detected only once. In total, the top ten clones hold 10% to 15% of the sample. The material sequenced was peripheral blood. The receptors here all came from an older man with acute or convalescent COVID-19.

The chain has TRBV12-5 and TRBJ1-2; D call uncertain. CDR3 size: 14 residues. Trimming removed 6 bases at V and 4 bases at J, with 15 bases between. In germline, CDR1 is LGHNT, CDR2 FRNRAP. CDR3 in amino acids: CASGVTGSIYGYTF. Written as DNA, the CDR3 is TGTGCTAGTGGGGTTACGGGGTCGATCTATGGCTACACCTTC.

The chain uses TRBV11-2 and TRBJ1-4; the D gene is possibly TRBD1 (6 bases). The germline CDR1 and CDR2 sequences are SGHAT and FQNNGV. The CDR3 spans 13 residues. With 6 bases removed from V and 5 bases from J, the gap between germline ends came to 10 bases. The DNA for the CDR3 is TGTGCCAGCAGGACCCAGGGGAATGAAAAACTGTTTTTT. As protein: CASRTQGNEKLFF. The whole variable domain, filled in from reference TRBV11-2 and TRBJ1-4, reads EAGVAQSPRYKIIEKRQSVAFWCNPISGHATLYWYQQILGQGPKLLIQFQNNGVVDDSQLPKDRFSAERLKGVDSTLKIQPAKLEDSAVYLCASRTQGNEKLFFGSGTQLSVL.

Here the CDR3 reads CASSLSGQGISSEQYF. CDR3 sequence (DNA): TGTGCCAGCAGTTTATCGGGACAGGGGATTAGCTCCGAGCAGTACTTC. V gene TRBV27 combines with J gene TRBJ2-7; TRBD1 agrees at 10 bases. Per germline, CDR1 MNHEY and CDR2 SMNVEV (reference sequence). The V segment lost 0 bases and the J segment 6 bases; nucleotides outside the gene matches: 8. This CDR3 is 16 amino acids long.

The J gene is TRBJ1-2, the V gene TRBV4-1; weak D call: TRBD1 (5 bases). Germline loops: CDR1 MGHRA, CDR2 YSYEKL. Trimming removed 2 bases at V and 4 bases at J, with 14 bases between. CDR3 size: 15 residues. The CDR3 nucleotides read TGCGCCAGCAGCCAACCCCAGGGTACTGGCTATGGCTACACCTTC. Its protein product is CASSQPQGTGYGYTF.

The chain recombines TRBV5-4 with TRBJ1-1; TRBD1 matches at 11 bases. Germline V gene data show CDR1 as SGHNT and CDR2 as YYREEE (reference sequence). The CDR3 is made up of 14 amino acids. V lost 5 bases to trimming and J lost 9 bases; unmatched junction nucleotides: 9. Here the CDR3 reads CASSQGQGVTQAFF. CDR3 DNA sequence: TGTGCCAGCAGTCAGGGACAGGGGGTTACCCAAGCTTTCTTT.

The rearrangement uses TRBV7-3 and TRBJ2-3, with 10 positions matching TRBD1. The CDR3 is made up of 14 amino acids. CDR1 is SGHTA, CDR2 FQGTGA, per germline. V lost 5 bases to trimming and J lost 6 bases; unmatched junction nucleotides: 5. The CDR3 loop reads CASSPQGQGDTQYF. DNA of the CDR3: TGTGCCAGCAGCCCACAGGGACAGGGGGATACGCAGTATTTT.

This clone appeared a single time. The CDR3 DNA reads TGTGCCAGCAGTTACCCAACTGACAGGTACGACACTGAAGCTTTCTTT. Encoded protein: CASSYPTDRYDTEAFF. The chain uses TRBV6-2 or TRBV6-3 and TRBJ1-1; TRBD1 is a possible D gene (6 bases). The germline V gene has CDR1 MNHEY and CDR2 SVGEGT. CDR3 length equals 16 residues. Trimming cost V 2 bases and J 3 bases, with 16 bases left between them.

The chain carries TRBV19 and TRBJ2-1; tentative D call: TRBD2 (7 bases). The V end lost 1 base, the J end lost 8 bases, and 18 bases lay between the germline ends. There are 16 residues in the CDR3. Germline lookup yields CDR1 LNHDA and CDR2 SQIVND (reference sequence). The CDR3 DNA reads as TGTGCCAGTAGTATAGCCCCGGGGGGCATGGGATATGAGCAGTTCTTC. It translates to CASSIAPGGMGYEQFF. Together with reference TRBV19 and TRBJ2-1, the CDR3 gives the full variable domain: DGGITQSPKYLFRKEGQNVTLSCEQNLNHDAMYWYRQDPGQGLRLIYYSQIVNDFQKGDIAEGYSVSREKKESFPLTVTSAQKNPTAFYLCASSIAPGGMGYEQFFGPGTRLTVL.

This clone was picked up one time. The CDR3 protein is CASSYSREIDEQFF. The CDR3 DNA sequence: TGTGCCAGCAGTTACTCGAGGGAGATCGATGAGCAGTTCTTC. The chain has TRBV6-6 and TRBJ2-1; D perhaps matches TRBD2 (5 bases). V lost 0 bases to trimming and J lost 8 bases, with 11 bases between them. There are 14 residues in the CDR3. The germline gives CDR1 MNHNY, CDR2 SVGAGI (reference sequence).

This rearrangement joins TRBV5-8 to TRBJ2-1, with a possible D match to TRBD2 (5 bases). V was pared by 5 bases and J by 1 base, with 13 bases between. Germline CDR1 and CDR2: SGHTS and YDEGEE. The CDR3 consists of 15 residues. DNA of the CDR3: TGTGCCAGCAGTTTCGGACTCCTTTCCTACAATGAGCAGTTCTTC. As protein: CASSFGLLSYNEQFF.

The chain joins TRBV12-3 or TRBV12-4 to TRBJ1-6; D is perhaps TRBD1 (5 bases). The V end lost 10 bases, the J end lost 7 bases, and 11 bases lay between the germline ends. The CDR3 totals 12 residues. The CDR3 loop is CATAGPNSPLHF. CDR3 bases: TGTGCCACCGCAGGGCCAAATTCACCCCTCCACTTT.

J is TRBJ1-5 and V is TRBV10-3, with D unclear. The CDR3 extends over 14 amino acids. The germline gives CDR1 ENHRY, CDR2 SYGVKD. Trimming removed 5 bases at V and 3 bases at J, with 11 bases between. In DNA form, the CDR3 reads TGTGCCATCAGTCCCGACGGAGACAATCAGCCCCAGCATTTT. Its protein is CAISPDGDNQPQHF.

The chain couples TRBV5-1 to TRBJ2-1; 16 bases agree with TRBD2. V lost 6 bases, J lost 6 bases, and 6 bases stayed unmatched. This CDR3 region has 16 residues. Looked up from germline, CDR1 is SGHRS and CDR2 is YFSETQ. The CDR3 reads CASTPGLAGGPNEQFF. In DNA, the CDR3 is TGCGCCAGCACCCCGGGACTAGCGGGAGGGCCCAATGAGCAGTTCTTC.

This rearrangement joins TRBV28 to TRBJ2-7; 15 positions agree with TRBD2. V lost 6 bases to trimming and J lost 10 bases; unmatched junction nucleotides: 16. Germline V gives CDR1 MDHEN, CDR2 SYDVKM. The CDR3 extends over 17 amino acids. The CDR3 loop is CASRQGLAGGRSSSQYF. The CDR3 region has the DNA TGTGCCAGCAGACAGGGACTAGCGGGGGGAAGATCTTCTAGCCAGTACTTC.

This clone was seen just once. The genes are TRBV5-6 and TRBJ2-5, with D possibly TRBD1 on 6 matching bases. From germline, CDR1 is SGHDT and CDR2 YYEEEE. The CDR3 contains 18 residues. V shed 4 bases and J shed 4 bases, with 26 bases lying between them. The CDR3 is CASSHRKPWLQGGETQYF. CDR3 DNA sequence: TGTGCCAGCAGCCACCGAAAACCCTGGTTACAAGGGGGAGAGACCCAGTACTTC. The complete variable domain, with remaining parts taken from reference TRBV5-6 and TRBJ2-5, reads DAGVTQSPTHLIKTRGQQVTLRCSPKSGHDTVSWYQQALGQGPQFIFQYYEEEERQRGNFPDRFSGHQFPNYSSELNVNALLLGDSALYLCASSHRKPWLQGGETQYFGPGTRLLVL.

This chain joins TRBV6-1 and TRBJ1-2; weak D call: TRBD1 (5 bases). V lost 2 bases and J 3 bases, leaving 13 bases between the germline ends. This CDR3 comprises 15 residues. Germline CDR1 is MNHNS and CDR2 is SASEGT. CDR3 DNA: TGTGCCAGCAGTGAACAGGGCAGAAGGGACTATGGCTACACCTTC. Protein sequence: CASSEQGRRDYGYTF.

A single count supports this clone. The chain combines TRBV9 with TRBJ1-2; D gene unclear. The germline V and J ends were trimmed by 4 bases and 8 bases, with 12 bases remaining between them. The CDR3 sequence is 12 residues long. Germline loops: CDR1 SGDLS, CDR2 YYNGEE. CDR3 in amino acids: CASSPPARGYTF. CDR3 sequence (DNA): TGTGCCAGCAGCCCCCCAGCGCGGGGCTACACCTTC. Full variable domain (missing parts from reference TRBV9 and TRBJ1-2): DSGVTQTPKHLITATGQRVTLRCSPRSGDLSVYWYQQSLDQGLQFLIQYYNGEERAKGNILERFSAQQFPDLHSELNLSSLELGDSALYFCASSPPARGYTFGSGTRLTVV.

The chain is built from TRBV6-6 and TRBJ1-1; D is ambiguous. V dropped 7 bases and J dropped 4 bases, with 22 bases sitting between them. CDR3 length: 16 residues. Germline CDR1 is MNHNY and CDR2 is SVGAGI (reference sequence). The CDR3 is CASIRGQTETRTEAFF. The DNA of the CDR3 is TGTGCCAGCATCCGAGGGCAAACTGAGACGCGCACTGAAGCTTTCTTT.

The genes are TRBV6-5 and TRBJ1-5; D unclear. Trimming left V 4 bases short and J 0 bases short, with 7 bases between. The CDR3 sequence is 14 residues long. Per the germline V gene, CDR1 is MNHEY and CDR2 is SVGAGI. CDR3 residues: CASSSAYSNQPQHF. CDR3 in DNA: TGTGCCAGCAGTTCAGCGTATAGCAATCAGCCCCAGCATTTT.

The chain has TRBV19 and TRBJ1-2; 10 bases match TRBD1. V lost 3 bases and J lost 7; bases outside the gene matches: 5. There are 14 residues in the CDR3. Germline values: CDR1 LNHDA, CDR2 SQIVND (reference sequence). The CDR3 spells CASSIGDRGRGYTF. The DNA for the CDR3 is TGTGCCAGTAGTATCGGGGACAGGGGCCGTGGCTACACCTTC. The variable domain in full, with the rest retrieved from reference TRBV19 and TRBJ1-2, is DGGITQSPKYLFRKEGQNVTLSCEQNLNHDAMYWYRQDPGQGLRLIYYSQIVNDFQKGDIAEGYSVSREKKESFPLTVTSAQKNPTAFYLCASSIGDRGRGYTFGSGTRLTVV.

CDR3 sequence reads: CASSLTEYYGYTF. The CDR3 nucleotides are TGCGCCAGCAGCTTGACAGAATACTATGGCTACACCTTC. The rearrangement joins TRBV5-1 to TRBJ1-2; no clear D. There are 13 residues in the CDR3. Germline assignment: CDR1 SGHRS and CDR2 YFSETQ. Trimming cost V 1 base and J 3 bases, with 7 bases left between them.

The gene calls are TRBV24-1 and TRBJ1-1; D is unresolved. The CDR3 sequence is 13 residues long. Germline loops: CDR1 KGHDR, CDR2 SFDVKD. Trimming left V 5 bases short and J 2 bases short, with 8 bases between. CDR3 in amino acids: CATSVGANTEAFF. The DNA for the CDR3 is TGTGCCACCAGTGTCGGAGCAAACACTGAAGCTTTCTTT.

The rearrangement uses TRBV19 and TRBJ1-1; perhaps TRBD1 as D (5 bases). The germline V and J ends were trimmed by 3 bases and 5 bases, with 13 bases remaining between them. This CDR3 has 14 residues. Germline lookup yields CDR1 LNHDA and CDR2 SQIVND (reference sequence). The chain's CDR3 is CASSMAGGRTEAFF. The CDR3 DNA reads as TGTGCCAGTAGTATGGCCGGGGGAAGAACTGAAGCTTTCTTT.